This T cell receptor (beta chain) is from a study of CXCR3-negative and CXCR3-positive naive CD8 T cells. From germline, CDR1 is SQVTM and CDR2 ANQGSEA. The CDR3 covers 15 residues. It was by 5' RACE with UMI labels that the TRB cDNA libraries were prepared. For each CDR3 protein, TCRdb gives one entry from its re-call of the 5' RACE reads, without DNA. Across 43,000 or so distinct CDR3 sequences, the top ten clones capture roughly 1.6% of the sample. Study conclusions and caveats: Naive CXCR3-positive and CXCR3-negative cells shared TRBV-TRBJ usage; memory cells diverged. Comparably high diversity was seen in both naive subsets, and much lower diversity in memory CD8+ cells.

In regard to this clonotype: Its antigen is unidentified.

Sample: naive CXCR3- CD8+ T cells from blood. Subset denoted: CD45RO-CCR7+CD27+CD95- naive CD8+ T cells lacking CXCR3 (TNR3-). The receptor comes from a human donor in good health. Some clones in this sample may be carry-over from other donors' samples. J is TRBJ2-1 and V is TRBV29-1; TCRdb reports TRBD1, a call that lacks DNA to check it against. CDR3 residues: CSVFTSSRGHNEQFF.